These T cell receptor beta chains were read from a single sample in a study of regulatory T cells in long-lasting Graves disease. TCRdb passed the multiplex PCR reads through MiXCR, listing each CDR3 protein once. The sample contains about 500,000 distinct CDR3 sequences, approximately 12% of which appear only once. These data were also filed under a second study, of T cells in Graves' hyperthyroidism and ophthalmopathy.

The source material was peripheral blood mononuclear cells (PBMCs), sampled at new diagnosis, from a patient treated with antithyroid drugs. These receptors came from a woman aged 25-40 years with Graves disease. CDR3s include the opening cysteine and the closing phenylalanine or tryptophan. The D gene is left open where the match is weak. Size tells how often a clone was seen (once, few, many) or the class of an expanded clone, and some rows leave it out.

>many|TRBV3-1|.|TRBJ2-5
TGTGCCAGCAGCCGAATGACAGGATCAGAGACCCAGTACTTC
CASSRMTGSETQYF
>many|TRBV30|.|TRBJ2-1
TGTGCCTGGACGACACCCCTCAATGAGCAGTTCTTC
CAWTTPLNEQFF
>.|TRBV15|.|TRBJ1-1
TGTGCCACCAGCAGAGATCAGGGGATGAACACTGAAGCTTTCTTT
CATSRDQGMNTEAFF
>many|TRBV6-2/TRBV6-3|.|TRBJ2-3
TGTGCCAGCAGCAACCAATGGACTACCATCACAGATACGCAGTATTTT
CASSNQWTTITDTQYF
>many|TRBV11-3|.|TRBJ2-3
TGTGCCAGCAGAACTTCCCGCCGGGGGATTGGCACAGATACGCAGTATTTT
CASRTSRRGIGTDTQYF
>many|TRBV20-1|.|TRBJ1-1
TGCAGTGCTAGAGAAAGCTTAGGCAGGAACACTGAAGCTTTCTTT
CSARESLGRNTEAFF
>many|TRBV20-1|.|TRBJ2-5
TGCAGTGCTAGAGGGACTACCCCAGAGACCCAGTACTTC
CSARGTTPETQYF
>.|TRBV20-1|TRBD1|TRBJ2-1
TGCAGTGCGTATCGGACAGGGGGCGGGAATGAGCAGTTCTTC
CSAYRTGGGNEQFF
>many|TRBV11-3|.|TRBJ2-1
TGTGCCAGCAGTAGGGGGTCTTACAATGAGCAGTTCTTC
CASSRGSYNEQFF
>.|TRBV4-1|TRBD1|TRBJ2-3
TGCGCCAGCGGCCGACGGACAGGGAGCACAGATACGCAGTATTTT
CASGRRTGSTDTQYF
>many|TRBV7-8|TRBD2|TRBJ2-1
TGTGCCAGCAGCTGGAGGGGAGCGGGAGCGGGAGGATTCGATGAGCAGTTCTTC
CASSWRGAGAGGFDEQFF
>.|TRBV28|.|TRBJ1-2
TGTGCCAGCAGTTTATTAGGGGCAGGGCGACAGTATGGCTACACCTTC
CASSLLGAGRQYGYTF
>few|TRBV30|TRBD1|TRBJ2-1
TGTGCCTGGAGTCCCGGGGACAGGAGTAGCAATGAGCAGTTCTTC
CAWSPGDRSSNEQFF
>.|TRBV9|.|TRBJ1-3
TGTGCCAGCAGCGTCCCGGGGGCTGGAAACACCATATATTTT
CASSVPGAGNTIYF
>many|TRBV15|.|TRBJ2-7
TGTGCCACCAGCAGAGACCTGGGGAGCTCCTACGAGCAGTACTTC
CATSRDLGSSYEQYF
>many|TRBV11-3|.|TRBJ2-3
TGTGCCAGCAGCGATGCTCAAAAGGGCGCAGATACGCAGTATTTT
CASSDAQKGADTQYF
>many|TRBV2|TRBD2|TRBJ2-1
TGTGCCAGCAGTGCCCATTTTGCTAGCGGGAAGTACAATGAGCAGTTCTTC
CASSAHFASGKYNEQFF
>many|TRBV12-3/TRBV12-4|TRBD1|TRBJ2-1
TGTGCCAGCAGTTCTCCAACAGGGGGGTACAATGAGCAGTTCTTC
CASSSPTGGYNEQFF
>.|TRBV5-1|.|TRBJ2-7
TGCGCCAGCAGCTTGGGGACTCGACAAGGGTCGTACTTC
CASSLGTRQGSYF
>many|TRBV7-9|.|TRBJ2-3
TGTGCCAGCAGTTCTGGGATGGGTACGCAGTATTTT
CASSSGMGTQYF
>.|TRBV11-2|TRBD1|TRBJ2-7
TGTGCCAGCAGCCTGACAGGGGCTGTCCGGGAGCAGTACTTC
CASSLTGAVREQYF
>many|TRBV11-3|.|TRBJ2-1
TGTGCCAGCAGCTACAGGGTGTCCTTGAGGCAGTTCTTC
CASSYRVSLRQFF
>few|TRBV5-1|.|TRBJ1-3
TGCGCCAGCAGTAACAGGGACTCTGGAAACACCATATATTTT
CASSNRDSGNTIYF
>many|TRBV9|.|TRBJ2-1
TGTGCCAGCACCCCGACCGAGGGGGTGAGGGACAATGAGCAGTTCTTC
CASTPTEGVRDNEQFF